This T cell receptor (beta chain) was obtained from a study of OX40 agonist ivuxolimab in advanced cancers. Study overall: An agonistic anti-OX40 (CD134) antibody, ivuxolimab, was used to treat the patients.

As for this clone: Its antigen is still unknown.

Study-wide results and limits: At 0.1 to 3.0 mg/kg and by week 6, CD4+ and CD8+ T cells in the blood had expanded clonally. The authors also found low normalized T-cell clonal expansion in some nonresponders.

CDR3 length equals 13 residues. The V gene lost 2 bases and the J gene lost 5 bases, with 10 bases spanning the gap. Germline V gives CDR1 SGHTA, CDR2 FQGTGA. Using immunoSEQ multiplex PCR, the repertoire was profiled, and TCRdb retains in-frame clones only, with some absent. The profile shows around 100,000 clones, 90% to 95% of them singletons. It was autoimmune disease history or systemic immunosuppression that excluded patients. This TCR came from an adult with an advanced solid tumor such as melanoma, head and neck, liver or kidney cancer. Sequences were derived from CD4+ or CD8+ T cells sorted from blood, sampled in a trial of the OX40 agonist ivuxolimab. The J gene is TRBJ2-7, the V gene TRBV7-3; D gene uncertain. The chain's CDR3 is CASSLGRSDEQYF. The CDR3 DNA follows: TGTGCCAGCAGCTTAGGTAGGTCAGACGAGCAGTACTTC.